This TCR beta chain was sequenced in a study of STAT5B mutations in CD4+ large granular lymphocyte leukemia. General observations from the study: Patient CD4-sorted repertoires stayed more clonal than healthy ones after leukemic-clone removal.

Data came from immunoSEQ multiplex PCR; TCRdb stores just in-frame clones and leaves some out. Among about 26,000 clones, around 80% were seen once, and the ten largest hold under 1.2%. A note on this clone: Its matching antigen is unknown.

The CDR3 contains 15 residues. Germline CDR1 is SNHLY and CDR2 is FYNNEI. V lost 6 bases, J lost 3 bases, and 2 bases stayed unmatched. Sequencing was done on a sample of CD4+ T cells from blood buffy coats. The sequence was collected from a human donor in good health. This chain joins TRBV2 and TRBJ2-5; 15 nucleotides line up with TRBD2. The CDR3 region is CASSGLAGGEETQYF. The CDR3 nucleotides are TGTGCCAGCAGCGGACTAGCGGGGGGGGAAGAGACCCAGTACTTC.